Listed below are T cell receptor beta chains from one sample, sequenced in a study of CD8+ T cells in alopecia areata. Libraries were prepared by immunoSEQ multiplex PCR; TCRdb keeps only in-frame clonotypes and omits some of them. Of 270,000 or so clones in the sample, about 62% are singletons; the top ten hold approximately 2%. The material was CD4+ T cells sorted from blood, obtained at week 24, from a patient treated with tofacitinib. These receptors were collected from a human donor with alopecia areata. Both conserved end residues are part of each CDR3. The D gene is left open where the match is weak. Rows give clone size only sometimes, using once, few, many, or a class for an expanded clone.

v_gene	d_gene	abundance	j_gene	CDR3aa	CDR3nt
TRBV6-5	.	.	TRBJ2-6	CASSSPGANVLTF	TGTGCCAGCAGTTCCCCTGGGGCCAACGTCCTGACTTTC
TRBV7-9	TRBD1	.	TRBJ2-2	CASSQGQTSTGELFF	TGTGCCAGCAGCCAGGGACAGACTTCCACCGGGGAGCTGTTTTTT
TRBV6-5	TRBD2	.	TRBJ2-1	CASSPTRGGYNEQFF	TGTGCCAGCAGCCCTACTCGCGGGGGGTACAATGAGCAGTTCTTC
TRBV9	TRBD2	.	TRBJ2-1	CASSVGGGSYNEQFF	TGTGCCAGCAGCGTAGGCGGGGGTTCCTACAATGAGCAGTTCTTC
TRBV30	TRBD2	.	TRBJ2-1	CAWAGGPHNEQFF	TGTGCCTGGGCGGGGGGCCCACACAATGAGCAGTTCTTC
TRBV5-4	.	once	TRBJ2-7	CASSLQAGAAYEQYF	TGTGCCAGCAGCTTGCAGGCGGGGGCCGCCTACGAGCAGTACTTC
TRBV4-2	TRBD2	.	TRBJ2-3	CASSRPSGGADTQYF	TGTGCCAGCAGCCGCCCTAGCGGGGGGGCAGATACGCAGTATTTT
TRBV27	.	.	TRBJ2-7	CASSSTGLWAGEQYF	TGTGCCAGCAGTTCTACCGGACTCTGGGCGGGTGAGCAGTACTTC
TRBV13	TRBD2	.	TRBJ2-2	CASSPYAGGGYSGELFF	TGTGCCAGCAGCCCCTACGCGGGCGGGGGGTACTCCGGGGAGCTGTTTTTT
TRBV29-1	TRBD1	.	TRBJ2-7	CSVLTGFHEQYF	TGCAGCGTTCTGACAGGGTTCCACGAGCAGTACTTC
TRBV9	TRBD1	.	TRBJ1-1	CASSVSQGAEAFF	TGTGCCAGCAGCGTATCACAGGGGGCTGAAGCTTTCTTT
TRBV19	.	.	TRBJ2-5	CASSTSGGEETQYF	TGTGCCAGTAGTACATCAGGCGGGGAAGAGACCCAGTACTTC
TRBV27	TRBD1	.	TRBJ2-6	CASSRPGGSGANVLTF	TGTGCCAGCAGTCGCCCAGGGGGCTCTGGGGCCAACGTCCTGACTTTC
TRBV5-1	.	few	TRBJ2-5	CASIPDSMGLGETQYF	TGCGCCAGCATTCCGGACTCCATGGGTTTAGGAGAGACCCAGTACTTC
TRBV18	TRBD1	.	TRBJ1-2	CASSPGTGMDYGYTF	TGTGCCAGCTCACCAGGGACAGGGATGGACTATGGCTACACCTTC
TRBV5-1	TRBD2	.	TRBJ2-5	CASSPSSGGAQETQYF	TGCGCCAGCAGCCCGTCTAGCGGGGGGGCCCAAGAGACCCAGTACTTC
TRBV7-6	.	.	TRBJ1-3	CASSLGDGAGLSGNTIYF	TGTGCCAGCAGCTTAGGAGATGGCGCTGGGCTCTCTGGAAACACCATATATTTT
TRBV2	TRBD2	.	TRBJ2-5	CASSTGTSQETQYF	TGTGCCAGCAGTACCGGGACTAGCCAAGAGACCCAGTACTTC
TRBV29-1	.	.	TRBJ1-2	CSVPKGLGPNYGYTF	TGCAGCGTCCCGAAGGGACTGGGGCCCAACTATGGCTACACCTTC
TRBV29-1	.	.	TRBJ1-1	CSVSSNTEAFF	TGCAGCGTTTCTTCGAACACTGAAGCTTTCTTT
TRBV7-9	TRBD1	.	TRBJ2-2	CASSSQGVANTGELFF	TGTGCCAGCAGCAGCCAGGGGGTCGCGAACACCGGGGAGCTGTTTTTT
TRBV27	.	.	TRBJ2-1	CASSLSYEDEQFF	TGTGCCAGCAGTTTATCCTACGAGGATGAGCAGTTCTTC
TRBV4-2	.	.	TRBJ2-2	CASSQDSRRNGELFF	TGTGCCAGCAGCCAAGATTCCAGGAGGAACGGGGAGCTGTTTTTT
TRBV4-3	.	.	TRBJ1-1	CASSLGPQNTEAFF	TGCGCCAGCAGCCTCGGTCCCCAGAACACTGAAGCTTTCTTT
TRBV9	TRBD1	.	TRBJ2-2	CASSARGPGELFF	TGTGCCAGCAGCGCGAGGGGGCCCGGGGAGCTGTTTTTT
TRBV11-2	.	.	TRBJ2-3	CASSSTRGKASSTDTQYF	TGTGCCAGCAGCTCCACACGTGGGAAGGCTTCTAGCACAGATACGCAGTATTTT
TRBV29-1	.	.	TRBJ1-2	CSVTHRQVNYGYTF	TGCAGCGTGACTCATCGACAGGTCAACTATGGCTACACCTTC
TRBV29-1	TRBD2	few	TRBJ2-1	CSVEIQRGGRDDEQFF	TGCAGCGTTGAAATCCAGCGGGGCGGGAGGGACGATGAGCAGTTCTTC
TRBV7-2	.	.	TRBJ2-1	CASSSATTTYNEQFF	TGTGCCAGCAGCTCGGCGACCACGACCTACAATGAGCAGTTCTTC
TRBV29-1	TRBD1	.	TRBJ1-1	CSVERLTGGEVEAFF	TGCAGCGTTGAGCGACTCACAGGGGGCGAAGTCGAAGCTTTCTTT
TRBV5-1	TRBD1	.	TRBJ2-7	CASSLDRGYEQYF	TGCGCCAGCAGCTTGGACAGGGGCTACGAGCAGTACTTC
TRBV5-4	.	few	TRBJ2-5	CASSLRDSFLQETQYF	TGTGCCAGCAGCTTGCGGGACTCGTTCTTACAAGAGACCCAGTACTTC
TRBV5-4	.	.	TRBJ1-1	CASSFMGITEAFF	TGTGCCAGCAGCTTTATGGGGATCACTGAAGCTTTCTTT
TRBV6-5	.	.	TRBJ1-2	CASRRTDNYGYTF	TGTGCCAGCAGACGGACGGATAACTATGGCTACACCTTC
TRBV29-1	TRBD1	.	TRBJ1-2	CSARTGGDYGYTF	TGCAGCGCCCGGACAGGGGGAGACTATGGCTACACCTTC
TRBV5-6	TRBD1	.	TRBJ1-2	CASSLTGGFGYTF	TGTGCCAGCAGCTTGACAGGGGGCTTCGGCTACACCTTC
TRBV30	TRBD1	.	TRBJ1-1	CAWSGYLRQGNLNTEAFF	TGTGCCTGGAGCGGATACCTAAGACAGGGCAATTTGAACACTGAAGCTTTCTTT
TRBV4-3	TRBD2	.	TRBJ2-1	CASSPKPRLAGRWGEQFF	TGCGCCAGCAGCCCCAAACCAAGACTAGCGGGGCGCTGGGGTGAGCAGTTCTTC
TRBV30	.	once	TRBJ2-1	CAWSVGGVSYNEQFF	TGTGCCTGGAGTGTCGGCGGGGTTTCCTACAATGAGCAGTTCTTC
TRBV25-1	.	once	TRBJ1-2	CASSVDSYYGYTF	TGTGCCAGCAGTGTTGACAGTTACTATGGCTACACCTTC
TRBV28	TRBD2	few	TRBJ2-7	CASSPTLAGAYEQYF	TGTGCCAGCAGTCCCACGCTAGCGGGGGCCTACGAGCAGTACTTC
TRBV5-1	.	.	TRBJ2-2	CASSLASRLNTGELFF	TGCGCCAGCAGCTTGGCCAGTCGACTGAACACCGGGGAGCTGTTTTTT
TRBV4-2	.	.	TRBJ1-1	CASSQRMGVATEAFF	TGTGCCAGCAGCCAACGTATGGGGGTTGCGACTGAAGCTTTCTTT
TRBV4-3	.	once	TRBJ2-1	CASGGAPTNEQFF	TGCGCCAGTGGGGGGGCCCCCACCAATGAGCAGTTCTTC
TRBV5-1	.	once	TRBJ1-5	CARCRDVKVGHNQPQHF	TGCGCCAGATGTAGGGACGTCAAGGTAGGGCACAATCAGCCCCAGCATTTT
TRBV7-9	TRBD2	.	TRBJ2-2	CASSSAGPYTGELFF	TGTGCCAGCAGCTCAGCGGGGCCCTACACCGGGGAGCTGTTTTTT
TRBV19	TRBD2	.	TRBJ2-5	CASSTHGLAGAETQYF	TGTGCCAGTAGTACCCACGGACTAGCGGGGGCGGAGACCCAGTACTTC
TRBV7-2	TRBD1	once	TRBJ2-7	CASTLRDRDHEQYF	TGTGCCAGCACTCTCCGGGACAGGGACCACGAGCAGTACTTC
TRBV5-1	.	once	TRBJ2-5	CASSLVFEAVETQYF	TGCGCCAGCAGCTTGGTGTTTGAGGCGGTGGAGACCCAGTACTTC
TRBV2	.	.	TRBJ2-1	CASMSFNEQFF	TGTGCCAGCATGAGTTTCAATGAGCAGTTCTTC
TRBV14	.	.	TRBJ1-2	CASSHRVRGSGYTF	TGTGCCAGCAGCCATCGCGTCAGGGGTAGTGGCTACACCTTC
TRBV7-8	TRBD2	few	TRBJ2-3	CASSFAGGPTDTQYF	TGTGCCAGCAGCTTCGCGGGGGGGCCCACAGATACGCAGTATTTT